The TCR beta chain under discussion was sequenced for a study of blood T cell repertoires in COVID-19. On the study more broadly: The study drew acute and convalescent COVID-19 samples from the United States, Italy and Spain. Nucleic acid was either cDNA or gDNA, and it came from T cells, B-cell-depleted T cells, or PBMCs.

In the study's own analysis: Estimation of nucleated cell counts relied on the amplification of reference gene primers. This table comes from immunoSEQ multiplex PCR, and its TCRdb copy is limited to in-frame clones, with some not included. The D gene and trimming were derived from the DNA, and the V and J assignments and clone size from that table. Of about 260,000 clones listed, approximately 87% are singletons. Trimming shortened V by 3 bases and J by 6 bases, and 11 bases separated the two germline ends. The length of the CDR3 is 13 residues. In germline, CDR1 is LGHDT, CDR2 YNNKEL (reference sequence).

Sequenced sample: peripheral blood. The chain carries TRBV3-1 (or the pseudogene TRBV3-2) and TRBJ1-2, with D possibly TRBD1 on 5 matching bases. This TCR was recovered from a man between 60 and 75 years old who had recovered from COVID-19. The CDR3 reads CASSHVTTDGYTF. The DNA for the CDR3 is TGTGCCAGCAGCCACGTGACGACAGATGGCTACACCTTC.